Listed below are T cell receptor beta chains from one sample, sequenced in a study of blood T cells in healthy people across ages. Using its own MiXCR run on the 5' RACE reads, TCRdb lists one record per CDR3 protein. The profile shows around 900,000 distinct CDR3 sequences, around 30% of them singletons. What was sequenced was blood. The receptor set was obtained from a woman of 80 years or more in good health. CDR3s include the opening cysteine and the closing phenylalanine or tryptophan. D genes are given only for firm matches. Some rows mark clone size as missing; the rest say once, few, many or name a class of expanded clone.

d_call: TRBD2; v_call: TRBV7-8; j_call: TRBJ2-1; clone_size: -; cdr3_aa: CASSHPASGGSYNEPYF; cdr3_nt: TGTGCCAGCAGCCATCCTGCTAGCGGGGGCTCCTACAATGAGCCGTACTTC
d_call: -; v_call: TRBV20-1; j_call: TRBJ2-3; clone_size: -; cdr3_aa: CSAGYGLSTDTQYF; cdr3_nt: TGCAGTGCCGGGTATGGTCTCAGCACAGATACGCAGTATTTT
d_call: -; v_call: TRBV11-2; j_call: TRBJ1-6; clone_size: -; cdr3_aa: CASSSLVGSYNSPLHF; cdr3_nt: TGTGCCAGCAGCTCTCTCGTTGGCTCCTATAATTCACCCCTCCACTTT
d_call: -; v_call: TRBV30; j_call: TRBJ2-4; clone_size: -; cdr3_aa: CAWSLQVAGGRGIQYF; cdr3_nt: TGTGCCTGGAGCCTACAGGTCGCCGGAGGTCGGGGCATTCAGTACTTC
d_call: TRBD1; v_call: TRBV7-9; j_call: TRBJ2-7; clone_size: few; cdr3_aa: CASSLLGAGGEQYF; cdr3_nt: TGTGCCAGCAGCTTACTGGGGGCAGGGGGCGAGCAGTACTTC
d_call: TRBD1; v_call: TRBV6-6; j_call: TRBJ1-5; clone_size: -; cdr3_aa: CASSYGTGGRQPQHF; cdr3_nt: TGTGCCAGCAGTTACGGGACAGGGGGCCGTCAGCCCCAGCATTTT
d_call: -; v_call: TRBV6-1; j_call: TRBJ2-3; clone_size: many; cdr3_aa: CASSASRRQGTDTQYF; cdr3_nt: TGTGCCAGCAGTGCGAGTAGGAGACAGGGCACAGATACGCAGTATTTT
d_call: -; v_call: TRBV24-1; j_call: TRBJ1-3; clone_size: -; cdr3_aa: CATRGMTPGRDSGNTIYF; cdr3_nt: TGTGCCACCAGGGGAATGACTCCGGGACGGGACTCTGGAAACACCATATATTTT
d_call: TRBD2; v_call: TRBV30; j_call: TRBJ2-3; clone_size: -; cdr3_aa: CAWSTTSDTQYF; cdr3_nt: TGTGCCTGGAGTACGACTAGCGATACGCAGTATTTT
d_call: -; v_call: TRBV7-2; j_call: TRBJ2-1; clone_size: many; cdr3_aa: CASSLGPITYNEQFF; cdr3_nt: TGTGCCAGCAGCTTGGGTCCGATCACCTACAATGAGCAGTTCTTC
d_call: -; v_call: TRBV7-2; j_call: TRBJ2-7; clone_size: -; cdr3_aa: CASSYGGGPYEQYF; cdr3_nt: TGTGCCAGCAGCTACGGTGGAGGGCCTTACGAGCAGTACTTC
d_call: TRBD2; v_call: TRBV6-2/TRBV6-3; j_call: TRBJ2-1; clone_size: many; cdr3_aa: CASSYSRTSGNEQFF; cdr3_nt: TGTGCCAGCAGTTACTCGCGGACTAGCGGCAATGAGCAGTTCTTC
d_call: TRBD1; v_call: TRBV24-1; j_call: TRBJ2-5; clone_size: -; cdr3_aa: CATSDFQGTAQETQYF; cdr3_nt: TGTGCCACCAGTGACTTTCAAGGGACAGCCCAAGAGACCCAGTACTTC
d_call: -; v_call: TRBV6-2/TRBV6-3; j_call: TRBJ2-7; clone_size: many; cdr3_aa: CASSYQGSYEQYF; cdr3_nt: TGTGCCAGCAGTTACCAAGGCAGTTACGAGCAGTACTTC
d_call: -; v_call: TRBV12-3/TRBV12-4; j_call: TRBJ1-2; clone_size: many; cdr3_aa: CASSLSQYGYTF; cdr3_nt: TGTGCCAGCAGTTTATCTCAATATGGCTACACCTTC
d_call: -; v_call: TRBV19; j_call: TRBJ2-3; clone_size: -; cdr3_aa: CASRPDPSTDTQYF; cdr3_nt: TGTGCCAGTAGACCGGACCCGAGCACAGATACGCAGTATTTT
d_call: TRBD1; v_call: TRBV27; j_call: TRBJ2-5; clone_size: many; cdr3_aa: CASSFNTGGTQYF; cdr3_nt: TGTGCCAGCAGTTTTAACACAGGGGGGACCCAGTACTTC
d_call: -; v_call: TRBV27; j_call: TRBJ1-2; clone_size: -; cdr3_aa: CASRPILQGNYGYTF; cdr3_nt: TGTGCCAGCAGGCCGATTCTCCAGGGGAACTATGGCTACACCTTC
d_call: TRBD1; v_call: TRBV20-1; j_call: TRBJ2-5; clone_size: -; cdr3_aa: CSARATAGGWHNEQYF; cdr3_nt: TGCAGTGCTAGAGCGACGGCAGGGGGTTGGCACAATGAGCAGTACTTC
d_call: -; v_call: TRBV29-1; j_call: TRBJ2-3; clone_size: many; cdr3_aa: CSAEPSTDTQYF; cdr3_nt: TGCAGCGCCGAACCCAGCACAGATACGCAGTATTTT
d_call: -; v_call: TRBV6-5; j_call: TRBJ1-2; clone_size: many; cdr3_aa: CASSSSGLPRGHGYTF; cdr3_nt: TGTGCCAGCAGTTCCTCCGGGCTACCTAGGGGCCATGGCTACACCTTC
d_call: -; v_call: TRBV7-9; j_call: TRBJ1-1; clone_size: -; cdr3_aa: CASSLPGGGREAFF; cdr3_nt: TGTGCCAGCAGCTTACCCGGCGGGGGCCGAGAAGCTTTCTTT
d_call: TRBD1; v_call: TRBV5-7; j_call: TRBJ2-5; clone_size: many; cdr3_aa: CASSLADRAQETQYF; cdr3_nt: TGTGCCAGCAGCTTGGCGGACAGGGCCCAAGAGACCCAGTACTTC
d_call: TRBD1; v_call: TRBV14; j_call: TRBJ1-5; clone_size: few; cdr3_aa: CASSRNTGERSNQPQHF; cdr3_nt: TGTGCCAGCAGCCGCAATACAGGGGAAAGAAGCAATCAGCCCCAGCATTTT
d_call: -; v_call: TRBV6-2/TRBV6-3; j_call: TRBJ2-3; clone_size: -; cdr3_aa: CASSYSRGVLDTQYF; cdr3_nt: TGTGCCAGCAGTTACTCGAGGGGGGTCCTGGATACGCAGTATTTT
d_call: -; v_call: TRBV18; j_call: TRBJ1-5; clone_size: few; cdr3_aa: CASSMGFDQPQHF; cdr3_nt: TGTGCCAGCTCAATGGGTTTCGATCAGCCCCAGCATTTT
d_call: -; v_call: TRBV20-1; j_call: TRBJ1-1; clone_size: many; cdr3_aa: CSGGQGGTEAFF; cdr3_nt: TGCAGTGGGGGGCAGGGTGGCACTGAAGCTTTCTTT
d_call: TRBD2; v_call: TRBV5-1; j_call: TRBJ2-4; clone_size: -; cdr3_aa: CASSIGTSGPGNIQYF; cdr3_nt: TGCGCCAGCAGCATCGGGACTAGCGGCCCAGGGAACATTCAGTACTTC
d_call: -; v_call: TRBV12-3/TRBV12-4; j_call: TRBJ2-1; clone_size: many; cdr3_aa: CASSLSPLSSYNEQFF; cdr3_nt: TGTGCCAGCAGTTTAAGCCCCCTAAGCTCCTACAATGAGCAGTTCTTC
d_call: -; v_call: TRBV4-1; j_call: TRBJ2-3; clone_size: many; cdr3_aa: CASRQLSTDTQYF; cdr3_nt: TGCGCCAGCAGACAGCTTTCCACAGATACGCAGTATTTT
d_call: -; v_call: TRBV7-2; j_call: TRBJ2-5; clone_size: few; cdr3_aa: CASSLQGRGTQYF; cdr3_nt: TGTGCCAGCAGCTTGCAGGGCAGGGGGACCCAGTACTTC
d_call: TRBD1; v_call: TRBV25-1; j_call: TRBJ2-3; clone_size: many; cdr3_aa: CASSERGLIDTQYF; cdr3_nt: TGTGCCAGCAGTGAAAGGGGGCTTATAGATACGCAGTATTTT
d_call: -; v_call: TRBV2; j_call: TRBJ2-1; clone_size: many; cdr3_aa: CASRRTHGYDEQFF; cdr3_nt: TGTGCCAGCAGGAGGACGCATGGGTACGATGAGCAGTTCTTC
d_call: TRBD1; v_call: TRBV5-4; j_call: TRBJ2-1; clone_size: many; cdr3_aa: CASSLDPGQGDPQFF; cdr3_nt: TGTGCCAGCAGCTTAGATCCGGGACAGGGGGACCCCCAGTTCTTC
d_call: TRBD2; v_call: TRBV6-2/TRBV6-3; j_call: TRBJ2-1; clone_size: many; cdr3_aa: CASTETSGPYNEQFF; cdr3_nt: TGTGCCAGCACCGAGACTAGCGGGCCCTACAATGAGCAGTTCTTC
d_call: -; v_call: TRBV15; j_call: TRBJ1-5; clone_size: few; cdr3_aa: CATSRGGRSNQPQHF; cdr3_nt: TGTGCCACCAGCAGAGGGGGCCGTAGCAATCAGCCCCAGCATTTT
d_call: -; v_call: TRBV20-1; j_call: TRBJ1-5; clone_size: few; cdr3_aa: CSADREIRNQPQHF; cdr3_nt: TGCAGTGCTGATAGAGAAATACGCAATCAGCCCCAGCATTTT
d_call: -; v_call: TRBV11-2; j_call: TRBJ2-7; clone_size: -; cdr3_aa: CASTKAYEQYF; cdr3_nt: TGTGCCAGCACCAAAGCGTATGAGCAGTACTTC
d_call: TRBD1; v_call: TRBV12-3/TRBV12-4; j_call: TRBJ2-7; clone_size: -; cdr3_aa: CASSPRTGGRYEQYF; cdr3_nt: TGTGCCAGCAGTCCCCGGACAGGGGGAAGGTACGAGCAGTACTTC
d_call: -; v_call: TRBV12-3/TRBV12-4; j_call: TRBJ1-6; clone_size: many; cdr3_aa: CASTQETPNSPLHF; cdr3_nt: TGTGCCAGCACTCAGGAAACCCCTAATTCACCCCTCCACTTT